This is a list of T cell receptor beta chains from one sample in a study of T cells in Graves' hyperthyroidism and ophthalmopathy. TCRdb independently ran MiXCR on the multiplex PCR reads; one entry per CDR3 protein. The repertoire holds hundreds of thousands of distinct CDR3 sequences, with over 12% as singletons. Sample: blood. The source is a woman between 40 and 50 years old with Graves' ophthalmopathy. CDR3s include the opening cysteine and the closing phenylalanine or tryptophan. The D gene is left open where the match is weak. Clone size is stated in some rows and not others, as once, few, many or a class when expanded.

D gene	V gene	clone size	J gene	CDR3 DNA	CDR3 protein
TRBD1	TRBV20-1	.	TRBJ1-4	TGCAGTGCTAGAGAGACCGGACAGGCCGAAAAACTGTTTTTT	CSARETGQAEKLFF
.	TRBV30	few	TRBJ2-7	TGTGCCTGGAGTGGTCCCCGGGACACCTCCTACGAGCAGTACTTC	CAWSGPRDTSYEQYF
.	TRBV27	many	TRBJ1-1	TGTGCCAGCAGCCTCGGATACATGAACACTGAAGCTTTCTTT	CASSLGYMNTEAFF
TRBD2	TRBV7-8	many	TRBJ2-7	TGTGCCAGCAGAATACTAGCGGGAGGGTACGAGCAGTACTTC	CASRILAGGYEQYF
TRBD2	TRBV9	many	TRBJ2-5	TGTGCCAGCAGCTTAGGACCGGGACTAGCGGGAGAAGAGACCCAGTACTTC	CASSLGPGLAGEETQYF
.	TRBV7-2	.	TRBJ2-7	TGTGCCAGCAGCGGTCTCTCACAGACGGGCCGCCGGGACTTC	CASSGLSQTGRRDF
.	TRBV9	few	TRBJ2-5	TGTGCCAGCAGCGCAAGACGGAGGGAAGAGACCCAGTACTTC	CASSARRREETQYF
.	TRBV19	many	TRBJ1-5	TGTGCCAGTAGTATTTCCGGTTTCAATCAGCCCCAGCATTTT	CASSISGFNQPQHF
TRBD1	TRBV29-1	.	TRBJ2-5	TGCAGCGTTGAAGGGGACAGGCGGGACTGGGAGACCCAGTACTTC	CSVEGDRRDWETQYF
.	TRBV6-5	many	TRBJ2-7	TGTGCCAGCAGTTACTCGAGGGGGTGGCGGGAGCAGTACTTC	CASSYSRGWREQYF
.	TRBV19	many	TRBJ1-5	TGTGCCAGTAGTAACCTAAGGGGTCAGCCCCAGCATTTT	CASSNLRGQPQHF
TRBD1	TRBV19	many	TRBJ1-1	TGTGCCAGTAGCAAGGGACAGGGGTATACCCTGAACACTGAAGCTTTCTTT	CASSKGQGYTLNTEAFF
.	TRBV6-2/TRBV6-3	.	TRBJ1-1	TGTGCCAGCAGGCCCCGAGGGGGGGACGCGGACACTGAAGCTTTCTTT	CASRPRGGDADTEAFF
.	TRBV4-3	.	TRBJ1-1	TGCGCCAGCAGCCAAGATCCGGCCGCGGGGGGAGCTTTCTTT	CASSQDPAAGGAFF
TRBD2	TRBV7-9	many	TRBJ2-5	TGTGCCAGCAGCTCGGGACTAGCGGATATCCAAGAGACCCAGTACTTC	CASSSGLADIQETQYF
TRBD1	TRBV20-1	.	TRBJ1-1	TGCAGTGCTCCCATGACAGGGTTGGACACTGAAGCTTTCTTT	CSAPMTGLDTEAFF
TRBD1	TRBV7-9	many	TRBJ1-2	TGTGCCAGCAGCAGTCGGACAGGGGGAGGCTGGATAGATGGCTACACCTTC	CASSSRTGGGWIDGYTF
.	TRBV24-1	many	TRBJ1-5	TGTGCCACCAGTGATGTGACCAGGGGCGTTGGCAATCAGCCCCAGCATTTT	CATSDVTRGVGNQPQHF
.	TRBV19	once	TRBJ2-5	TGTGCCAGTAGTATATATGGAGGGGAGACCCAGTACTTC	CASSIYGGETQYF
.	TRBV4-1	many	TRBJ1-2	TGCGCCAGCAGCCAAGATTACCGAACTAATGGCTACACCTTC	CASSQDYRTNGYTF
.	TRBV6-5	many	TRBJ2-3	TGTGCCAGCAGTTTAGATGGCACAGATACGCAGTATTTT	CASSLDGTDTQYF
.	TRBV10-2	.	TRBJ2-7	TGCGCCAGCGCTCAGAAAATATACGAGCAGTACTTC	CASAQKIYEQYF
TRBD1	TRBV11-3	many	TRBJ2-7	TGTGCCAGCAGCCCACATCGGGACAGCCTCGAGCAGTACTTC	CASSPHRDSLEQYF
.	TRBV28	many	TRBJ2-7	TGTGCCAGCTCCCCCGGCGGCAGGGTGGTTTACGAGCAGTACTTC	CASSPGGRVVYEQYF
.	TRBV28	many	TRBJ2-7	TGTGCCAGCAGTTTAATTGCAGCGGGTTATAGGGACGAGCAGTACTTC	CASSLIAAGYRDEQYF
.	TRBV12-3/TRBV12-4	.	TRBJ1-2	TGTGCCAGCAGTTCTGGACAACAAGATGGCTACACCTTC	CASSSGQQDGYTF
TRBD2	TRBV24-1	many	TRBJ2-7	TGTGCCACCAGTCTAGCGGGAAGGGACGAGCAGTACTTC	CATSLAGRDEQYF
TRBD1	TRBV29-1	.	TRBJ2-4	TGCAGCGTTCGGGACAGGTTCGGAACCAAAAACATTCAGTACTTC	CSVRDRFGTKNIQYF
.	TRBV10-2	many	TRBJ2-5	TGCGCCAGCAGTGGTTTCCACGGGAAACAAGAGACCCAGTACTTC	CASSGFHGKQETQYF
TRBD1	TRBV7-2	many	TRBJ2-2	TGTGCCAGCAGCTTTGGCAGGGGGCAAACCGGGGAGCTGTTTTTT	CASSFGRGQTGELFF
TRBD2	TRBV7-8	many	TRBJ2-1	TGTGCCAGCAGCTTACAGCGGGAGGGTAGTGAGCAGTTCTTC	CASSLQREGSEQFF
.	TRBV20-1	.	TRBJ1-5	TGCAGTGCCGAGACCGGGTTTGGACAGCCCCAGCATTTT	CSAETGFGQPQHF